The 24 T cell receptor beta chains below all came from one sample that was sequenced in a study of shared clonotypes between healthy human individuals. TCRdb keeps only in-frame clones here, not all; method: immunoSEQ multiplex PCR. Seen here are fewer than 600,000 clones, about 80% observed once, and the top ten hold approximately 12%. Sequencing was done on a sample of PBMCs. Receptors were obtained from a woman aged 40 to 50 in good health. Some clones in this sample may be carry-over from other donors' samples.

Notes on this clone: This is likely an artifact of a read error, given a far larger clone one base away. The CDR3 DNA sequence: TGTGCCAGCAGCGTAGAGGGGACCGCGGGGGAGCTGTCTTTT. It specifies CASSVEGTAGELSF. The chain is built from TRBV9 and TRBJ2-2, with 7 bases that match TRBD2. The germline CDR1 and CDR2 sequences are SGDLS and YYNGEE. CDR3 length equals 14 residues.

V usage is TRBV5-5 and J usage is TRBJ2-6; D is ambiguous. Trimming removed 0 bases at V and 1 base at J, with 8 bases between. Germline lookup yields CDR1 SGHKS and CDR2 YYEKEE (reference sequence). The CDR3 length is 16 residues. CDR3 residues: CASSLAPSSGANVLTF. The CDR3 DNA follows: TGTGCCAGCAGCTTGGCACCGAGTTCTGGGGCCAACGTCCTGACTTTC.

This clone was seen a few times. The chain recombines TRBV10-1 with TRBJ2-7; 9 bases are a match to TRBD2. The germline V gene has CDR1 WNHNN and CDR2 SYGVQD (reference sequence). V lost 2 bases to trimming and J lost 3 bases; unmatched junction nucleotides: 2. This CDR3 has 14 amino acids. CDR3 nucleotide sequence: TGCGCCAGCAGTGAGAAAGCGGGAGGCTACGAGCAGTACTTC. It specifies CASSEKAGGYEQYF.

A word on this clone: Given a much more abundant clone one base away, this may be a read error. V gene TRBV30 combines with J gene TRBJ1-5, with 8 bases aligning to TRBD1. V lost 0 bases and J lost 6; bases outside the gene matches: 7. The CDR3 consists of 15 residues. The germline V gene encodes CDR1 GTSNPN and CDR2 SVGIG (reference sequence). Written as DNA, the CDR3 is TGTGCCTGGAGTGTCGGGGCAGGGGGCTGTCAGCCCCAGCATTTT. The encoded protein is CAWSVGAGGCQPQHF.

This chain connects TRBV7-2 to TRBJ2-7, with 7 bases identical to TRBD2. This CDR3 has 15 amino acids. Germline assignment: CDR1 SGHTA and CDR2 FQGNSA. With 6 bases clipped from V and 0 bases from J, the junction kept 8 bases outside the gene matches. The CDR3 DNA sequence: TGTGCCAGCAGTACAGTAGCGGGTATCTCCTACGAGCAGTACTTC. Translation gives CASSTVAGISYEQYF.

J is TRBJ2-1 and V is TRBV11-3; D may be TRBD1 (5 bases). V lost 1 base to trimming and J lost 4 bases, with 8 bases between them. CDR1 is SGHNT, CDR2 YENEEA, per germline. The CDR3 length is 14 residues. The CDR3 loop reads CASSLGQSYNEQFF. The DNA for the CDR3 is TGTGCCAGCAGCTTAGGACAGTCATACAATGAGCAGTTCTTC.

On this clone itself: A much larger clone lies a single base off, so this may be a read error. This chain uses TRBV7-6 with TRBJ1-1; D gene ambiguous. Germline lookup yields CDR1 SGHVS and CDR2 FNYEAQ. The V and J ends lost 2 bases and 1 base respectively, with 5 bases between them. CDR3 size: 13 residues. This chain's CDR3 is CASSLNGNTEAFF. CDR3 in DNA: TGTGCCAGCAGCTTAAATGGGAACACTGAAGCTTTCTTT.

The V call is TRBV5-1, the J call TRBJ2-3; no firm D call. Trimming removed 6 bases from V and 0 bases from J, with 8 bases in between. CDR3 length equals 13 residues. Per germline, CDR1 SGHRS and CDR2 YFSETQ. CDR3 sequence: CASTKSSTDTQYF. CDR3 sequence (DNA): TGCGCCAGCACCAAGAGCAGCACAGATACGCAGTATTTT.

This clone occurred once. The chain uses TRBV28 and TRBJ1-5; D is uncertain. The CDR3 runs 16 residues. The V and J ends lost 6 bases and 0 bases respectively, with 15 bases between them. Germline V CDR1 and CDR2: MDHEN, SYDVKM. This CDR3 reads CASRPPTTDSNQPQHF. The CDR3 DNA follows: TGTGCCAGCAGGCCCCCCACTACGGATAGCAATCAGCCCCAGCATTTT.

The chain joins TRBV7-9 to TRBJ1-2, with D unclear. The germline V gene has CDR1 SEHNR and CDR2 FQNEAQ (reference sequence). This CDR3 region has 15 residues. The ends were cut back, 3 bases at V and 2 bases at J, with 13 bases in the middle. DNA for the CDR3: TGTGCCAGCAGCTTTTGGGCGGCTCAAAACTATGGCTACACCTTC. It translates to CASSFWAAQNYGYTF.

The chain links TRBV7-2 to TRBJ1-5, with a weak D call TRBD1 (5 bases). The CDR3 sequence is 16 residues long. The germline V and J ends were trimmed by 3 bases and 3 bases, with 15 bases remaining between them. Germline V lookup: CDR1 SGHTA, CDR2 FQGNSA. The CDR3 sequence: CASSLRGDTLNQPQHF. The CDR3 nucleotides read TGTGCCAGCAGCTTGCGGGGGGATACCCTCAATCAGCCCCAGCATTTT.

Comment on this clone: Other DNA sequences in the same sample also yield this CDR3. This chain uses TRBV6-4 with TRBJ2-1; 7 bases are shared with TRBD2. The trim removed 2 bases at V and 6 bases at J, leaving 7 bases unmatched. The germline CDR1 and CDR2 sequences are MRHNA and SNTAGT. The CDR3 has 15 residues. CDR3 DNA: TGTGCCAGCAGTGACCGAGCGGGACGGGGCAATGAGCAGTTCTTC. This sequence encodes CASSDRAGRGNEQFF.

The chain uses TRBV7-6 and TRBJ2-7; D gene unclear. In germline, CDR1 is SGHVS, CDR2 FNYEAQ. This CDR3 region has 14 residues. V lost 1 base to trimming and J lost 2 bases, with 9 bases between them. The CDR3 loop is CASSLGAATYEQYF. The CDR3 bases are TGTGCCAGCAGCTTAGGGGCAGCAACCTACGAGCAGTACTTC.

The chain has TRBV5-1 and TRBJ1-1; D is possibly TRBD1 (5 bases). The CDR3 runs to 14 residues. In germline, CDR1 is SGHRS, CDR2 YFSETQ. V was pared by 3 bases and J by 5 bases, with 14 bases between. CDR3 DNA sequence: TGCGCCAGCAGCTCGCAGGGTAGAGGTACTGAAGCTTTCTTT. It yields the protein CASSSQGRGTEAFF. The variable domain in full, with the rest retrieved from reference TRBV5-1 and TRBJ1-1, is KAGVTQTPRYLIKTRGQQVTLSCSPISGHRSVSWYQQTPGQGLQFLFEYFSETQRNKGNFPGRFSGRQFSNSRSEMNVSTLELGDSALYLCASSSQGRGTEAFFGQGTRLTVV.

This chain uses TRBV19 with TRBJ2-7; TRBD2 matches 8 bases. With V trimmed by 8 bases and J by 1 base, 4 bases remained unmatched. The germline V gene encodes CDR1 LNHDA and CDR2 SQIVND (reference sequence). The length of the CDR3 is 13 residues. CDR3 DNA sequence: TGTGCCAGTGGGGTAGCGGGATCCTACGAGCAGTACTTC. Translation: CASGVAGSYEQYF.

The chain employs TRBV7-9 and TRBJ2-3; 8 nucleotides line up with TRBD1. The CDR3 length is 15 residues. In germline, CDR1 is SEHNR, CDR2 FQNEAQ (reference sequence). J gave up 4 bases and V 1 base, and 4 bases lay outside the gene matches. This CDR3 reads CASSLDGQGPDTQYF. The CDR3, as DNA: TGTGCCAGCAGCTTAGACGGACAGGGTCCAGATACGCAGTATTTT.

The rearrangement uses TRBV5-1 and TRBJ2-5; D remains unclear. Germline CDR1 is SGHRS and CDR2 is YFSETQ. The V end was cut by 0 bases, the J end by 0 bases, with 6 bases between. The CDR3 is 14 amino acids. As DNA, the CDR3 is TGCGCCAGCAGCTTGGCTTGGTACCAAGAGACCCAGTACTTC. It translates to CASSLAWYQETQYF.

The CDR3 here is CASSQIQSREQFF. CDR3 nucleotides: TGTGCCAGCTCACAGATACAGAGTAGGGAGCAGTTCTTC. The chain carries TRBV18 and TRBJ2-1; no reliable D call. The CDR3 length is 13 residues. The V gene lost 4 bases and the J gene lost 10 bases, with 14 bases spanning the gap. Germline V gives CDR1 KGHSH, CDR2 LQKENI. The full variable domain, rest sourced from reference TRBV18 and TRBJ2-1, is NAGVMQNPRHLVRRRGQEARLRCSPMKGHSHVYWYRQLPEEGLKFMVYLQKENIIDESGMPKERFSAEFPKEGPSILRIQQVVRGDSAAYFCASSQIQSREQFFGPGTRLTVL.

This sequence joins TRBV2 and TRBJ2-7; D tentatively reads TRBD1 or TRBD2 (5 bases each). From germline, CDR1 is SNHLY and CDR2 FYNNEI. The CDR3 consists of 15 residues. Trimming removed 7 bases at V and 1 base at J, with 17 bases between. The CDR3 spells CASTQSGGRSYEQYF. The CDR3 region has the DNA TGTGCCAGCACTCAAAGTGGGGGTCGGTCCTACGAGCAGTACTTC. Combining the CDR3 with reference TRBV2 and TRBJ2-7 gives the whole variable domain EPEVTQTPSHQVTQMGQEVILRCVPISNHLYFYWYRQILGQKVEFLVSFYNNEISEKSEIFDDQFSVERPDGSNFTLKIRSTKLEDSAMYFCASTQSGGRSYEQYFGPGTRLTVT.

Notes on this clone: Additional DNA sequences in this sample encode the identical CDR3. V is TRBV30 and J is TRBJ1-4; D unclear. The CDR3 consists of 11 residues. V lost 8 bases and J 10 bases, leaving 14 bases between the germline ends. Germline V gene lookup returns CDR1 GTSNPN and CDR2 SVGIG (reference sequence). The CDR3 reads CAMPQAGKLFF. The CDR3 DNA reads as TGTGCCATGCCGCAGGCCGGAAAACTGTTTTTT.

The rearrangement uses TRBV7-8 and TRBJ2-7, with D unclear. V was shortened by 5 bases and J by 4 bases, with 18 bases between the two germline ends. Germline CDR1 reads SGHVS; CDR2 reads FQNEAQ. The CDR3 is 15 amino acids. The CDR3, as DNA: TGTGCCAGCAGCACCCCTCTTGGCTACCCTTACGAGCAGTACTTC. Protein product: CASSTPLGYPYEQYF.

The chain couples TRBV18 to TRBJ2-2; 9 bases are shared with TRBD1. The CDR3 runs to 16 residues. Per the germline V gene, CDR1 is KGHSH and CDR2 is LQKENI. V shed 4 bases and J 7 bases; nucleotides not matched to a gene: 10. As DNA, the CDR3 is TGTGCCAGCTCACAGGGGACAGGGCCGACCGGCGGGGAGCTGTTTTTT. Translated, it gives CASSQGTGPTGGELFF.

CDR3 in amino acids: CASSPPDSYEQYF. DNA for the CDR3: TGTGCCAGCAGCCCCCCCGACTCCTACGAGCAGTACTTC. V gene TRBV28 combines with J gene TRBJ2-7; the D is unclear. V lost 6 bases, J lost 0 bases, and 9 bases lay in between. Per germline, CDR1 MDHEN and CDR2 SYDVKM. This CDR3 is 13 amino acids long.

The chain's CDR3 is CASSLDSMNTEAFF. In DNA form, the CDR3 reads TGTGCCAGCAGCTTAGACAGCATGAACACTGAAGCTTTCTTT. V is TRBV7-9 and J is TRBJ1-1; no firm D call. This CDR3 has 14 residues. Trimming left V 1 base short and J 0 bases short, with 6 bases between. Germline V gene sequence: CDR1 SEHNR, CDR2 FQNEAQ (reference sequence).